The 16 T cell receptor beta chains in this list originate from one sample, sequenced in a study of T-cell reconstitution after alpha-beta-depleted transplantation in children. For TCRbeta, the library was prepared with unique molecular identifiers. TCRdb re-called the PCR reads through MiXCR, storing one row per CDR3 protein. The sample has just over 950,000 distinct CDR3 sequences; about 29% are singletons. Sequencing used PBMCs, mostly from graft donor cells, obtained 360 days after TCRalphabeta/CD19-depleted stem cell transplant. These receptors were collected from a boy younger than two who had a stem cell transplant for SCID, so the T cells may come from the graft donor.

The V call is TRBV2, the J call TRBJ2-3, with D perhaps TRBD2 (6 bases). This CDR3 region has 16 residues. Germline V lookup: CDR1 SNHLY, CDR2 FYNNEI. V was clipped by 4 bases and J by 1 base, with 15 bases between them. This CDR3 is CASSGVGGQGTDTQYF. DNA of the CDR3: TGTGCCAGCAGTGGGGTGGGGGGTCAAGGCACAGATACGCAGTATTTT.

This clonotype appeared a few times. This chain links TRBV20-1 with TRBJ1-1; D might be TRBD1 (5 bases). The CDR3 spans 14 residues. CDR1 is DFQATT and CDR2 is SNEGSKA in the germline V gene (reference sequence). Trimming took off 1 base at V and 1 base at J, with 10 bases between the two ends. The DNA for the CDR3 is TGCAGTGCTAGAGGCCCGAGGGGGAACACTGAAGCTTTCTTT. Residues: CSARGPRGNTEAFF.

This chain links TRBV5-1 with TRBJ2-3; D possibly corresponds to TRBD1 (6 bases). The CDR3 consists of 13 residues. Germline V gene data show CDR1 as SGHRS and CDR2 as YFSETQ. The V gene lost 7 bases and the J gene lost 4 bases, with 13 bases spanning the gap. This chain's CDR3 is CASRRTEADTQYF. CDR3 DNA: TGCGCCAGCCGCCGGACAGAAGCAGATACGCAGTATTTT. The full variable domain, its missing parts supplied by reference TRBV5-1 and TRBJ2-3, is KAGVTQTPRYLIKTRGQQVTLSCSPISGHRSVSWYQQTPGQGLQFLFEYFSETQRNKGNFPGRFSGRQFSNSRSEMNVSTLELGDSALYLCASRRTEADTQYFGPGTRLTVL.

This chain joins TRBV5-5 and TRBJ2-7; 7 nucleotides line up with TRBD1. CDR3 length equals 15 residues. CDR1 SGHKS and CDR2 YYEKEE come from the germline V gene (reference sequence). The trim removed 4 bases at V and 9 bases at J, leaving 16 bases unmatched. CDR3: CASSRYRGEQQGQYF. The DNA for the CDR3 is TGTGCCAGCAGCCGCTACAGGGGTGAGCAGCAGGGGCAGTACTTC.

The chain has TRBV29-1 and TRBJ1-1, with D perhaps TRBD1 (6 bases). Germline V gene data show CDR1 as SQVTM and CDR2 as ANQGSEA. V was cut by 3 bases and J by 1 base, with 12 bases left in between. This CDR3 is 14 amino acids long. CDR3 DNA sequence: TGCAGCGTTGATTGGGGGGGGCCGAACACTGAAGCTTTCTTT. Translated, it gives CSVDWGGPNTEAFF.

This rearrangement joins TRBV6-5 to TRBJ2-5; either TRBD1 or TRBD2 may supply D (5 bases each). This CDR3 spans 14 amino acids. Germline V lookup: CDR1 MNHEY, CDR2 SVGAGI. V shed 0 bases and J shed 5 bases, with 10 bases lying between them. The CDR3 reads CASSYSVGGETQYF. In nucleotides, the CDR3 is TGTGCCAGCAGTTACTCTGTTGGGGGTGAGACCCAGTACTTC.

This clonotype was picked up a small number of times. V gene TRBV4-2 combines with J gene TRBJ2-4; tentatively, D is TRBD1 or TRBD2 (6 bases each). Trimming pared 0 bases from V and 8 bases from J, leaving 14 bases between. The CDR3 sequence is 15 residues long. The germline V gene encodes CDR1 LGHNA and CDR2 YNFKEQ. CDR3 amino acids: CASSQDTRGRDIQYF. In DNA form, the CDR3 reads TGTGCCAGCAGCCAAGACACACGGGGGCGGGACATTCAGTACTTC.

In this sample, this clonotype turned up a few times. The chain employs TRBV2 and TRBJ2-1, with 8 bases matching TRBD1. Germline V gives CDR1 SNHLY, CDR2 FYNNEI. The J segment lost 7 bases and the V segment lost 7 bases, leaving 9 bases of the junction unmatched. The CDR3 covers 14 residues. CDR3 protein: CASNGQGARNEQFF. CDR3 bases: TGTGCCAGCAACGGGCAGGGGGCGAGGAATGAGCAGTTCTTC. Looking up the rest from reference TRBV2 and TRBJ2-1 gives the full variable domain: EPEVTQTPSHQVTQMGQEVILRCVPISNHLYFYWYRQILGQKVEFLVSFYNNEISEKSEIFDDQFSVERPDGSNFTLKIRSTKLEDSAMYFCASNGQGARNEQFFGPGTRLTVL.

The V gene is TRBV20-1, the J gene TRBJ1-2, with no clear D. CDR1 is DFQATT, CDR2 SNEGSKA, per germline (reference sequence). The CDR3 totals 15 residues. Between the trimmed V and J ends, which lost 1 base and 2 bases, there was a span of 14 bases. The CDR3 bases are TGCAGTGCTAGAGGTCAATCCGGCAGAAACTATGGCTACACCTTC. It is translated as CSARGQSGRNYGYTF.

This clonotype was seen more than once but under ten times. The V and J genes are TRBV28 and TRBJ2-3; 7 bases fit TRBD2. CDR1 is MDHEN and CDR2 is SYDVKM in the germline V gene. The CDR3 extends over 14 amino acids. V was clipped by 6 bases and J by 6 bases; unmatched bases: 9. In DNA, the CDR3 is TGTGCCAGCAGCCGGTTAAGGCGGGAGGATACGCAGTATTTT. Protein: CASSRLRREDTQYF.

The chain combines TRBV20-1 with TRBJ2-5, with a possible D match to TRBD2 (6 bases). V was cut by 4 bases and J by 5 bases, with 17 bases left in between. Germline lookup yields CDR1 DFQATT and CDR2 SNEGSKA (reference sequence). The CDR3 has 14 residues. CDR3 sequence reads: CSATSTRPQETQYF. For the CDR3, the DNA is TGCAGTGCTACTTCGACTAGACCCCAGGAGACCCAGTACTTC.

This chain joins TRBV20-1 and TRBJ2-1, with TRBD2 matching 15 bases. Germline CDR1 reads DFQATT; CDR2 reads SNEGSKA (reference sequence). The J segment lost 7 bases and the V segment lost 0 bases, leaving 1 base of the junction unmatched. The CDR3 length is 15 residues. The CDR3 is CSARDGLAGGNEQFF. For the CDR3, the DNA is TGCAGTGCTAGAGATGGACTAGCGGGGGGGAATGAGCAGTTCTTC.

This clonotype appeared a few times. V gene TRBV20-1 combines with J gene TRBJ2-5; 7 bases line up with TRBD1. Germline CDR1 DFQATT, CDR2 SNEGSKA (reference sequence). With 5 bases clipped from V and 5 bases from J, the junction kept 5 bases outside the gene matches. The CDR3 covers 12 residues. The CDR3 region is CSASGQDETQYF. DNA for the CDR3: TGCAGTGCTTCTGGACAGGACGAGACCCAGTACTTC.

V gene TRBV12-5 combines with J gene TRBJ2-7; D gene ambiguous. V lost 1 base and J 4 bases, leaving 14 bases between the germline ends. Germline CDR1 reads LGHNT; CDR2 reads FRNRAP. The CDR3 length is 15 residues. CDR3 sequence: CASGLADKMIYEQYF. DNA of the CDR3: TGTGCTAGTGGTTTGGCAGATAAAATGATTTACGAGCAGTACTTC.

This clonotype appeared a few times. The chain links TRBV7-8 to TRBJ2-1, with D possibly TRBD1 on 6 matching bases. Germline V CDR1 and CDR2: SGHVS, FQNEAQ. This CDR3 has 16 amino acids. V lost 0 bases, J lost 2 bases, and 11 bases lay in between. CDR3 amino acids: CASSLAGTLTYNEQFF. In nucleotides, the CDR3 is TGTGCCAGCAGCTTAGCGGGGACACTAACCTACAATGAGCAGTTCTTC.

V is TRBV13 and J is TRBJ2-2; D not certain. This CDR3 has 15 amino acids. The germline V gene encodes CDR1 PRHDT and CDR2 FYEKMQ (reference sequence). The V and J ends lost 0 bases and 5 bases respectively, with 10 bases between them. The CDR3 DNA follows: TGTGCCAGCAGCTTAGGGTCAACTGTAACCGGGGAGCTGTTTTTT. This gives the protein CASSLGSTVTGELFF. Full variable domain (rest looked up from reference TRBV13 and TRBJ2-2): AAGVIQSPRHLIKEKRETATLKCYPIPRHDTVYWYQQGPGQDPQFLISFYEKMQSDKGSIPDRFSAQQFSDYHSELNMSSLELGDSALYFCASSLGSTVTGELFFGEGSRLTVL.